A single count supports the clone carrying this TCR beta chain. Antigen: not known. One end of the junction is discordant with germline, which a read error may explain. This entry belongs to a study of T-cell memory formation after mild COVID-19. Study findings and constraints: Whether second-wave clones peaking at day 37 were SARS-CoV-2 specific went unconfirmed. CD4/CD8 balance characterized clones contracting day 15 to 85, and CD4+ skew characterized later expanders. Chiefly within CM and EM were the contracting CD4+ clones; CD8+ ones were within EMRA.

The authors produced TCR alpha and TCR beta cDNA libraries with sample barcodes and UMIs by 5'RACE using constant-segment primers. MiXCR, run by TCRdb on the 5' RACE reads, gives a single entry per CDR3 protein. The table has about 560,000 distinct CDR3 sequences, roughly 17% seen once. The CDR3 consists of 16 residues. From germline, CDR1 is SGHTA and CDR2 FQGNSA. This TCR derives from an adult woman who had mild COVID-19 (a few samples of this study predate the infection). Cell type and time point are not known. This rearrangement joins TRBV7-2 to TRBJ2-6; D remains unclear. The sequencing sample was made of PBMCs or a T cell subset sorted from them (not recorded which). In DNA, the CDR3 is TGTGCCAGCAGCTTCGGCCCTAGACTTGGGGACAACGTCCTGACTTTC. Translation: CASSFGPRLGDNVLTF.